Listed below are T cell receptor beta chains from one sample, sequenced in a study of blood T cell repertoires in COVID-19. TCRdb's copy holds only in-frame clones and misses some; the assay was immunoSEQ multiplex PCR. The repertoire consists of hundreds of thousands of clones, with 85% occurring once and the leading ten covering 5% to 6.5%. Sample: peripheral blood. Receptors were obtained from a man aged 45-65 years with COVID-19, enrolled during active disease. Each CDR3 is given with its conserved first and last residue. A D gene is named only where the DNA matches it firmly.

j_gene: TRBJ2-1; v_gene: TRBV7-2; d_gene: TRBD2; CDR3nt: TGTGCCAGCAGCTTATCTACTAGCGGGGGGAATCATGAGCAGTTCTTC; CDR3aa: CASSLSTSGGNHEQFF
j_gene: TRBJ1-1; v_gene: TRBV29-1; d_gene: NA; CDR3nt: TGCAGCGTTGAGATGACCGAGGGAACTGAAGCTTTCTTT; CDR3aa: CSVEMTEGTEAFF
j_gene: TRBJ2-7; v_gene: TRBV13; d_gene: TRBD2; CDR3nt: TGTGCCAGCAGCTACGGGAGGTTGCGGTACGAGCAGTACTTC; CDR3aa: CASSYGRLRYEQYF
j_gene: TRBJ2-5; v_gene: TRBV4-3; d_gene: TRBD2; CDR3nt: TGCGCCAGCAGCGGGCGGAGAAATAGCGGGAGGTACCAAGAGACCCAGTACTTC; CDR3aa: CASSGRRNSGRYQETQYF
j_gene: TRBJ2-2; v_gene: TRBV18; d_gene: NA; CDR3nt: TGTGCCAGCTCAGAGCTAGCGAGTAACACCGGGGAGCTGTTTTTT; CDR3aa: CASSELASNTGELFF
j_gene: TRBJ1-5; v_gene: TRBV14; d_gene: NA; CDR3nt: TGTGCCAGCAGCCAGTCCCTTGATCAGCCCCAGCATTTT; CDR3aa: CASSQSLDQPQHF
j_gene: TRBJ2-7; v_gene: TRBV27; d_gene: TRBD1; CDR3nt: TGTGCCAGCAGTTTATCTTTCGGACAGGGGGCTTACGAGCAGTACTTC; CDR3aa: CASSLSFGQGAYEQYF
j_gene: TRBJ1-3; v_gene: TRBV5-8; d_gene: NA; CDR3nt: TGTGCCAACTCCCCCGGGACAATCGGTGGAAACACCATATATTTT; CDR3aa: CANSPGTIGGNTIYF
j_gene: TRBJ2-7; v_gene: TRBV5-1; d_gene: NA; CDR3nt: TGCGCCAGCAGCTTGAGGGGTTTCGACGAGCAGTACTTC; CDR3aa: CASSLRGFDEQYF
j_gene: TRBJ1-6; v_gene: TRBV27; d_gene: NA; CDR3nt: TGTGCCAGCAGTTTAGGAGGTCCAGCCTCCTATAATTCACCCCTCCACTTT; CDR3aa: CASSLGGPASYNSPLHF
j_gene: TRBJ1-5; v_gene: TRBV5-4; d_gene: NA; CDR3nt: TGTGCCAGCAGCTTGTCTCCGCGGGAAGATCAGCCCCAGCATTTT; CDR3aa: CASSLSPREDQPQHF